Each of the 3 T cell receptor beta chains below was sequenced from the same sample in a study of post-analysis software for immune sequencing data. Built from TCR beta cDNA, the libraries had unique molecular identifiers in them. TCRdb ran MiXCR on the PCR reads and lists one entry per CDR3 protein. The table records hundreds of thousands of distinct CDR3 sequences, about 39% of them present only once. These TCRs' antigens remain unknown. Study-wide results and caveats: A handful of TRBV segments appeared more often in patients than in controls, and TRBV5-6, TRBV5-1 and TRBV20-1 were among these.

The specimen sequenced was blood. The receptors originated from a girl aged 2 to 9 with multiple sclerosis.

This clonotype has a handful of counts. The chain carries TRBV4-1 and TRBJ2-7, with TRBD2 matching over 8 bases. This CDR3 has 16 residues. The V gene end was trimmed by 1 base and the J gene end by 5 bases; junction bases not matched to a gene: 10. CDR1 is MGHRA, CDR2 YSYEKL, per germline. DNA for the CDR3: TGCGCCAGCAGCCAAGGGGCGGGGGGCAGCCGACACGAGCAGTACTTC. It is translated as CASSQGAGGSRHEQYF.

The V and J genes are TRBV9 and TRBJ2-7, with 7 positions matching TRBD2. Germline values: CDR1 SGDLS, CDR2 YYNGEE. CDR3 length: 14 amino acids. V shed 0 bases and J 2 bases; nucleotides not matched to a gene: 2. CDR3 coding DNA: TGTGCCAGCAGCGTAGGGGGGGGGGCCTACGAGCAGTACTTC. Translation: CASSVGGGAYEQYF.

There are a few counts of this clonotype. The J gene is TRBJ1-5, the V gene TRBV7-2, with D perhaps matching TRBD1 (5 bases). This CDR3 is 15 amino acids long. Germline V CDR1 and CDR2: SGHTA, FQGNSA. V lost 1 base and J lost 6, with 13 bases in between. The CDR3 coding sequence is TGTGCCAGCAGCTTAGGGTATAAGGGGAGTCAGCCCCAGCATTTT. Amino acids: CASSLGYKGSQPQHF.